Each of the 21 T cell receptor beta chains below was sequenced from the same sample in a study of cytomegalovirus exposure and HLA in healthy donors. The PCR contained 60 Vbeta and 13 Jbeta primers. The protocol was immunoSEQ multiplex PCR, while the TCRdb copy is restricted to in-frame clones and leaves out a portion. The sample carries roughly 92,000 clones, 6% to 9% recorded once. The specimen sequenced was PBMCs. The receptors come from a man in his forties or fifties in good health and CMV-seronegative.

This clone was observed a handful of times. V gene TRBV6-4 combines with J gene TRBJ2-7; a possible D gene is TRBD2 (6 bases). The CDR3 is 16 residues long. Trimming took 2 bases from V and 4 from J, leaving 18 bases between them. The germline CDR1 and CDR2 sequences are MRHNA and SNTAGT. The CDR3 protein is CASSDPAGGKPYEQYF. CDR3 DNA sequence: TGTGCCAGCAGTGACCCCGCAGGAGGGAAACCTTACGAGCAGTACTTC.

The rearrangement links TRBV5-1 to TRBJ1-1, with TRBD1 identical over 10 bases. The CDR3 spans 18 residues. Germline loops: CDR1 SGHRS, CDR2 YFSETQ. V trimming: 3 bases; J trimming: 4 bases; junction bases outside the gene matches: 15. The CDR3 DNA is TGCGCCAGCAGCTCTTCGACAGGGGGCGTCCCTTGGGGCACTGAAGCTTTCTTT. Amino acid sequence: CASSSSTGGVPWGTEAFF.

This clone was found a few times. The chain links TRBV7-9 to TRBJ1-1; D gene uncertain. V shed 0 bases and J shed 6 bases, with 5 bases lying between them. Germline values: CDR1 SEHNR, CDR2 FQNEAQ (reference sequence). The CDR3 contains 12 residues. The CDR3 DNA reads TGTGCCAGCAGCTTAGCGGTAGCTGAAGCTTTCTTT. This sequence encodes CASSLAVAEAFF.

The chain joins TRBV2 to TRBJ1-5; no firm D call. The V gene lost 2 bases and the J gene lost 1 base, with 6 bases spanning the gap. Germline CDR1 and CDR2: SNHLY and FYNNEI. The CDR3 runs to 14 residues. CDR3 in DNA: TGTGCCAGCAGTGAATTACAGAGCAATCAGCCCCAGCATTTT. It yields the protein CASSELQSNQPQHF.

Written as DNA, the CDR3 is TGTGCCAGCAGTTTAATGAGACAGCCCCAGCATTTT. Translating it yields CASSLMRQPQHF. The chain uses TRBV28 and TRBJ1-5; D gene unclear. The CDR3 length is 12 residues. Trimming pared 2 bases from V and 7 bases from J, leaving 6 bases between. Germline lookup yields CDR1 MDHEN and CDR2 SYDVKM.

The chain has TRBV7-9 and TRBJ2-5; perhaps TRBD2 as D (6 bases). The DNA matches TRBJ2-7 better at its end, which makes the J call doubtful. The CDR3 is 14 residues long. Germline V gene lookup returns CDR1 SEHNR and CDR2 FQNEAQ (reference sequence). The CDR3 loop is CASSFGGGVYEQYF. The CDR3 DNA follows: TGTGCCAGCAGCTTTGGTGGCGGGGTATACGAGCAGTACTTC.

The CDR3 nucleotides are TGTGCCAGCAGCGAGGGGACTAGTTCCAATGAGCAGTTCTTC. Its translation: CASSEGTSSNEQFF. This chain joins TRBV6-4 and TRBJ2-1; TRBD2 agrees at 8 bases. V was clipped by 6 bases and J by 6 bases; unmatched bases: 7. Germline V gene lookup returns CDR1 MRHNA and CDR2 SNTAGT. This CDR3 spans 14 amino acids.

The V gene is TRBV11-3, the J gene TRBJ2-2; D is perhaps TRBD1 (5 bases). CDR3 length equals 14 residues. Germline V gene sequence: CDR1 SGHNT, CDR2 YENEEA. V was trimmed by 5 bases and J by 1 base, leaving 8 bases between them. CDR3 bases: TGTGCCAGCAGCATAGGACAGAACACCGGGGAGCTGTTTTTT. Its protein product is CASSIGQNTGELFF.

V usage is TRBV9 and J usage is TRBJ2-7, with 9 bases fitting TRBD2. The germline V gene has CDR1 SGDLS and CDR2 YYNGEE. V was clipped by 0 bases and J by 7 bases; unmatched bases: 5. The CDR3 has 14 residues. The CDR3 DNA reads as TGTGCCAGCAGCGTAGGTTTCGCGGGGGGGGAGCAGTACTTC. It encodes CASSVGFAGGEQYF.

This clone was counted a few times. The chain links TRBV28 to TRBJ2-2; the match to TRBD1 covers 10 bases. CDR3 length equals 15 residues. After removal of 10 bases from V and 6 bases from J, the junction contained 11 bases not matched to a gene. The germline V gene encodes CDR1 MDHEN and CDR2 SYDVKM. CDR3 loop: CATEAGTGVPGELFF. The CDR3 bases are TGTGCCACCGAGGCCGGGACAGGGGTCCCCGGGGAGCTGTTTTTT.

There are a few counts of this clone. The V call is TRBV7-3, the J call TRBJ1-4; D gene ambiguous. With 1 base removed from V and 3 bases from J, the gap between germline ends came to 9 bases. The CDR3 totals 15 residues. Germline V gene lookup returns CDR1 SGHTA and CDR2 FQGTGA. CDR3 in amino acids: CASSLKGGSNEKLFF. CDR3 in DNA: TGTGCCAGCAGCTTAAAGGGAGGATCTAATGAAAAACTGTTTTTT.

J is TRBJ1-5 and V is TRBV28; possibly TRBD1 for D (5 bases). The CDR3 is 14 residues long. V was pared by 1 base and J by 1 base, with 5 bases between. CDR1 and CDR2 from the germline V gene are MDHEN and SYDVKM. Here the CDR3 reads CASSLYRSNQPQHF. CDR3 DNA sequence: TGTGCCAGCAGTTTATACAGGAGCAATCAGCCCCAGCATTTT.

The chain joins TRBV19 to TRBJ1-3; 7 bases align to TRBD1. The CDR3 has 13 amino acids. The J segment lost 4 bases and the V segment lost 8 bases, leaving 5 bases of the junction unmatched. CDR1 LNHDA and CDR2 SQIVND come from the germline V gene (reference sequence). The CDR3 DNA reads TGTGCCAGTTCCGCAGGGGGAGGAAACACCATATATTTT. Translated: CASSAGGGNTIYF. The full variable domain, its missing parts supplied by reference TRBV19 and TRBJ1-3, is DGGITQSPKYLFRKEGQNVTLSCEQNLNHDAMYWYRQDPGQGLRLIYYSQIVNDFQKGDIAEGYSVSREKKESFPLTVTSAQKNPTAFYLCASSAGGGNTIYFGEGSWLTVV.

The chain combines TRBV5-1 with TRBJ2-2, with 8 bases that match TRBD1. The junction had 5 bases not matched to a gene; V was cut back by 3 bases and J by 1 base. The CDR3 spans 16 residues. Germline V gene sequence: CDR1 SGHRS, CDR2 YFSETQ. CDR3 sequence: CASSSLGTGNTGELFF. The CDR3 DNA is TGCGCCAGCAGCTCATTAGGGACAGGGAACACCGGGGAGCTGTTTTTT.

This clone turned up a few times. This rearrangement joins TRBV27 to TRBJ2-7; D perhaps matches TRBD1 (5 bases). The CDR3 runs 16 residues. Germline-derived CDR1 and CDR2 are MNHEY and SMNVEV (reference sequence). V was cut by 3 bases and J by 0 bases, with 15 bases left in between. CDR3 nucleotide sequence: TGTGCCAGCAGTTTTACCCTCCCGACAGTCTCCTACGAGCAGTACTTC. Its protein is CASSFTLPTVSYEQYF.

This CDR3 reads CASSQENAVANTGELFF. The CDR3 DNA reads TGCGCCAGCAGCCAAGAGAACGCGGTAGCGAACACCGGGGAGCTGTTTTTT. The rearrangement uses TRBV4-3 and TRBJ2-2; D not certain. The CDR3 is 17 amino acids. Germline CDR1 reads LGHNA; CDR2 reads YSLEER. With 0 bases removed from V and 0 bases from J, the gap between germline ends came to 11 bases.

The chain combines TRBV4-1 with TRBJ1-1; possible D gene TRBD1, 6 bases. Germline V gene lookup returns CDR1 MGHRA and CDR2 YSYEKL. Trimming took 6 bases from V and 4 from J, leaving 12 bases between them. The length of the CDR3 is 13 residues. Here the CDR3 reads CASSRGQSTEAFF. The CDR3 nucleotides are TGCGCCAGCAGTCGGGGACAAAGCACTGAAGCTTTCTTT.

This clone was seen only a few times. The chain is built from TRBV5-1 and TRBJ2-7; 9 bases are a match to TRBD1. The germline V gene has CDR1 SGHRS and CDR2 YFSETQ. The junction had 7 bases not matched to a gene; V was cut back by 4 bases and J by 5 bases. The CDR3 covers 14 residues. CDR3 sequence reads: CASSEQGAVNEQYF. The CDR3 DNA reads as TGCGCCAGCAGCGAACAGGGGGCTGTAAACGAGCAGTACTTC.

This clone was recorded a few times. The chain joins TRBV6-1 to TRBJ2-5; possible D gene TRBD1, 6 bases. The CDR3 runs to 15 residues. Trimming cost V 3 bases and J 2 bases, with 13 bases left between them. CDR1 MNHNS and CDR2 SASEGT come from the germline V gene. The CDR3 coding sequence is TGTGCCAGCAGTGATTTATCAGGGGAACAAGAGACCCAGTACTTC. Protein: CASSDLSGEQETQYF.

This clone was detected a few times. The DNA of the CDR3 is TGTGCCAGCAGTGCCGGGACTTCCTACGAGCAGTACTTC. It is translated as CASSAGTSYEQYF. This chain links TRBV27 with TRBJ2-7; maybe TRBD2 (6 bases). Trimming pared 5 bases from V and 1 base from J, leaving 9 bases between. CDR3 length: 13 residues. Germline values: CDR1 MNHEY, CDR2 SMNVEV (reference sequence).

For this clone: Germline is not matched at one junction end, which may reflect a read error. The chain links TRBV4-3 to TRBJ2-3; D gene ambiguous. Germline V gives CDR1 LGHNA, CDR2 YSLEER. The CDR3 is 17 residues long. The CDR3 region has the DNA TGCGCCAGCAGTCAAGATGCGGCTTCCCTTAACGGAGATACGCAGTATTTT. It codes for CASSQDAASLNGDTQYF.